This TCR beta chain was sequenced during a study of blood T cell repertoires in COVID-19. Study in general: There were acute and convalescent COVID-19 samples, and they came from the United States, Italy and Spain.

Original analysis: Estimated nucleated cell counts came from reference gene primer amplification. The assay was immunoSEQ multiplex PCR, and TCRdb's table has in-frame clones only and misses some. V, J and clone size are taken as reported in that table, and D and trimming were inferred from the DNA itself. Counted here are roughly 200,000 clones, about 88% occurring once; the ten biggest clones make up roughly 3%. The CDR3 spans 12 residues. CDR1 is MDHEN and CDR2 is SYDVKM in the germline V gene. The V gene lost 6 bases and the J gene lost 9 bases, with 12 bases spanning the gap. The specimen was peripheral blood. This clonotype was sampled from a man aged 55 to 69 with acute or convalescent COVID-19. J is TRBJ2-1 and V is TRBV28; D call uncertain. The CDR3 reads CASSLPGGEQFF. Here the CDR3 DNA reads TGTGCCAGCAGCTTACCGGGTGGTGAGCAGTTCTTC.